The 27 T cell receptor beta chains below all came from one sample that was sequenced in a study of cytomegalovirus exposure and HLA in healthy donors. Method: immunoSEQ multiplex PCR; TCRdb's copy keeps in-frame clones and lacks some. Of fewer than 250,000 clones in the sample, around 87% were seen once. Sequenced: PBMCs. The receptors shown here come from a woman younger than 35 in good health and CMV-seropositive.

The rearrangement joins TRBV7-6 to TRBJ2-1, with a possible D match to TRBD1 (5 bases). From germline, CDR1 is SGHVS and CDR2 FNYEAQ. Trimming shortened V by 5 bases and J by 0 bases, and 11 bases separated the two germline ends. The CDR3 runs to 15 residues. The CDR3 is CASSPGFSSYNEQFF. As DNA, the CDR3 is TGTGCCAGCAGCCCAGGGTTCAGCTCCTACAATGAGCAGTTCTTC.

This chain connects TRBV27 to TRBJ2-2, with D perhaps TRBD2 (7 bases). CDR3 size: 14 residues. CDR1 MNHEY and CDR2 SMNVEV come from the germline V gene (reference sequence). V lost 7 bases to trimming and J lost 7 bases, with 16 bases between them. The CDR3 DNA reads TGTGCCAGCACCGTAATGGGGGGGCTCGGGGAGCTGTTTTTT. Translating gives CASTVMGGLGELFF.

The chain combines TRBV15 with TRBJ2-1; D gene ambiguous. The CDR3 length is 12 residues. Germline-derived CDR1 and CDR2 are LNHNV and YYDKDF (reference sequence). Trimming took off 2 bases at V and 6 bases at J, with 5 bases between the two ends. The CDR3 DNA follows: TGTGCCACCAGCAGAACTTTCAATGAGCAGTTCTTC. Its protein product is CATSRTFNEQFF.

The chain combines TRBV28 with TRBJ1-4, with 10 bases that match TRBD1. The CDR3 contains 14 residues. CDR1 is MDHEN and CDR2 is SYDVKM in the germline V gene. Trimming removed 8 bases from V and 6 bases from J; junction bases left unmatched: 6. The CDR3 loop is CASGRQGAYEKLFF. In DNA, the CDR3 is TGTGCCAGCGGAAGACAGGGGGCTTATGAAAAACTGTTTTTT.

The genes are TRBV7-3 and TRBJ2-6; 8 bases agree with TRBD1. This CDR3 is built from 16 residues. Germline V CDR1 and CDR2: SGHTA, FQGTGA. Losses at the gene ends were 3 bases for V and 9 bases for J; bases not matched to a gene: 10. CDR3 nucleotide sequence: TGTGCCAGCAGCTTTGGGTCAAGGACAGGGAACAACGTCCTGACTTTC. This translates into CASSFGSRTGNNVLTF.

In DNA form, the CDR3 reads TGTGCCAGCAGCTACGTCCGGGACAGGGGAAAGGACGAGCAGTACTTC. It encodes CASSYVRDRGKDEQYF. The V and J genes are TRBV28 and TRBJ2-7, with TRBD1 matching 10 bases. V was pared by 6 bases and J by 5 bases, with 13 bases of the junction left unmatched. Germline V gene lookup returns CDR1 MDHEN and CDR2 SYDVKM. This CDR3 has 16 residues.

The V and J genes are TRBV6-5 and TRBJ2-5; 8 bases are a match to TRBD2. The CDR3 runs 14 residues. The junction had 8 bases not matched to a gene; V was cut back by 6 bases and J by 5 bases. Germline CDR1 MNHEY, CDR2 SVGAGI. The DNA for the CDR3 is TGTGCCAGCAGCCGGGGGGGTAGCGAGGAGACCCAGTACTTC. The encoded protein is CASSRGGSEETQYF.

The rearrangement uses TRBV25-1 and TRBJ2-2, with a possible D match to TRBD2 (5 bases). Trimming stripped 3 bases from V and 3 bases from J, with 11 bases between. The CDR3 contains 15 residues. CDR1 MGHDK and CDR2 SYGVNS come from the germline V gene. The CDR3 DNA sequence: TGTGCCAGCAGTGATAGCAGGACTTACACCGGGGAGCTGTTTTTT. Amino acids: CASSDSRTYTGELFF.

J is TRBJ1-1 and V is TRBV27; D remains unclear. V gave up 6 bases and J gave up 5 bases, with 13 bases separating them. This CDR3 has 13 residues. CDR1 is MNHEY and CDR2 is SMNVEV in the germline V gene (reference sequence). CDR3 DNA: TGTGCCAGCAGCGTAGCACCGGGGACTGAAGCTTTCTTT. Amino acids: CASSVAPGTEAFF.

CDR3 loop: CASSLLGRQGSKPGYTF. In DNA, the CDR3 is TGTGCCAGCAGTTTATTGGGTAGACAGGGGTCGAAGCCGGGCTACACCTTC. The rearrangement joins TRBV28 to TRBJ1-2; 8 bases line up with TRBD1. The germline gives CDR1 MDHEN, CDR2 SYDVKM. V trimming: 1 base; J trimming: 8 bases; junction bases outside the gene matches: 15. This CDR3 has 17 amino acids.

In its sample, this clone was seen once. This rearrangement joins TRBV6-5 to TRBJ1-2; weak D call: TRBD1 (6 bases). Germline V gives CDR1 MNHEY, CDR2 SVGAGI. V lost 2 bases, J lost 2 bases, and 9 bases lay in between. The CDR3 runs to 14 residues. The CDR3 DNA follows: TGTGCCAGCAGTTACCGCGGGGGCAACTATGGCTACACCTTC. Protein product: CASSYRGGNYGYTF.

This sequence joins TRBV9 and TRBJ2-3, with D unresolved. Germline V gene data show CDR1 as SGDLS and CDR2 as YYNGEE. Trimming stripped 3 bases from V and 0 bases from J, with 11 bases between. The CDR3 extends over 15 amino acids. CDR3 residues: CASSASLTSTDTQYF. The DNA for the CDR3 is TGTGCCAGCAGCGCCTCGCTAACCAGCACAGATACGCAGTATTTT.

The chain links TRBV19 to TRBJ2-2; D not resolved. V lost 4 bases to trimming and J lost 5 bases, with 17 bases between them. The CDR3 contains 16 residues. Germline V CDR1 and CDR2: LNHDA, SQIVND (reference sequence). The CDR3 spells CASSKVMSVDTGELFF. CDR3 sequence (DNA): TGTGCCAGTAGTAAAGTAATGTCAGTCGATACCGGGGAGCTGTTTTTT. Complete variable domain (other parts from reference TRBV19 and TRBJ2-2): DGGITQSPKYLFRKEGQNVTLSCEQNLNHDAMYWYRQDPGQGLRLIYYSQIVNDFQKGDIAEGYSVSREKKESFPLTVTSAQKNPTAFYLCASSKVMSVDTGELFFGEGSRLTVL.

V usage is TRBV7-8 and J usage is TRBJ2-3, with a weak D call TRBD2 (5 bases). Trimming removed 1 base at V and 0 bases at J, with 17 bases between. Germline-derived CDR1 and CDR2 are SGHVS and FQNEAQ. This CDR3 region has 18 residues. This chain's CDR3 is CASSLGSFWETSTDTQYF. As DNA, the CDR3 is TGTGCCAGCAGCTTAGGGTCTTTCTGGGAGACTAGCACAGATACGCAGTATTTT.

The chain recombines TRBV29-1 with TRBJ2-7; 7 bases agree with TRBD2. The CDR3 is made up of 14 amino acids. Trimming removed 3 bases from V and 2 bases from J; junction bases left unmatched: 7. CDR1 and CDR2 from the germline V gene are SQVTM and ANQGSEA. The CDR3 is CSVDRAGSAYEQYF. Here the CDR3 DNA reads TGCAGCGTTGACAGAGCGGGGTCCGCCTACGAGCAGTACTTC.

The chain joins TRBV7-9 to TRBJ2-1; 14 bases agree with TRBD2. This CDR3 has 18 amino acids. V was clipped by 5 bases and J by 4 bases; unmatched bases: 10. From germline, CDR1 is SEHNR and CDR2 FQNEAQ (reference sequence). The CDR3 spells CASSPGRLAGGEYNEQFF. The CDR3 DNA reads TGTGCCAGCAGCCCCGGACGACTAGCGGGAGGGGAATACAATGAGCAGTTCTTC.

This chain uses TRBV13 with TRBJ2-1, with 13 bases matching TRBD2. This CDR3 region has 18 residues. The junction had 10 bases not matched to a gene; V was cut back by 1 base and J by 7 bases. Germline assignment: CDR1 PRHDT and CDR2 FYEKMQ (reference sequence). This CDR3 reads CASSLVFGLAGVGNEQFF. The CDR3, as DNA: TGTGCCAGCAGCTTAGTGTTTGGACTAGCGGGAGTCGGGAATGAGCAGTTCTTC.

This chain links TRBV27 with TRBJ2-7, with 10 bases matching TRBD1. The CDR3 has 18 amino acids. Trimming took 8 bases from V and 3 from J; bases not matched to a gene: 19. From germline, CDR1 is MNHEY and CDR2 SMNVEV (reference sequence). The CDR3 sequence: CASGTDRGLVRTLYEQYF. The CDR3, as DNA: TGTGCCAGCGGTACAGACAGGGGGCTAGTTCGAACTCTCTACGAGCAGTACTTC.

V gene TRBV28 combines with J gene TRBJ2-5; D may be TRBD2 (6 bases). Trimming took off 7 bases at V and 1 base at J, with 16 bases between the two ends. The CDR3 loop spans 15 amino acids. Germline CDR1 MDHEN, CDR2 SYDVKM. The CDR3 spells CASTGAGGGQETQYF. DNA for the CDR3: TGTGCCAGCACAGGAGCCGGGGGAGGCCAAGAGACCCAGTACTTC.

The chain recombines TRBV27 with TRBJ1-1; maybe TRBD1 (5 bases). Germline assignment: CDR1 MNHEY and CDR2 SMNVEV (reference sequence). V was cut by 4 bases and J by 1 base, with 13 bases left in between. This CDR3 region has 15 residues. The CDR3: CASSSFGATNTEAFF. CDR3 in DNA: TGTGCCAGCAGTTCCTTTGGGGCGACGAACACTGAAGCTTTCTTT.

The chain uses TRBV18 and TRBJ1-1; 9 bases line up with TRBD1. Germline CDR1 and CDR2: KGHSH and LQKENI. Unmatched junction bases numbered 10, after V lost 4 bases and J lost 4 bases. The CDR3 loop spans 16 amino acids. CDR3 protein: CASSLRQGVISTEAFF. CDR3 nucleotides: TGTGCCAGCTCACTTCGACAGGGGGTAATCAGCACTGAAGCTTTCTTT.

The V and J genes are TRBV19 and TRBJ1-5; no firm D call. V dropped 5 bases and J dropped 5 bases, with 13 bases sitting between them. Germline V gene data show CDR1 as LNHDA and CDR2 as SQIVND (reference sequence). CDR3 length: 14 amino acids. The CDR3 reads CASSPREKYQPQHF. In DNA, the CDR3 is TGTGCCAGTAGTCCACGGGAGAAATATCAGCCCCAGCATTTT.

The chain recombines TRBV30 with TRBJ2-7; 8 bases map to TRBD2. With V trimmed by 2 bases and J by 6 bases, 3 bases remained unmatched. There are 12 residues in the CDR3. Germline V gene data show CDR1 as GTSNPN and CDR2 as SVGIG (reference sequence). The CDR3 loop is CAWSLAGSEQYF. CDR3 nucleotide sequence: TGTGCCTGGAGTCTAGCGGGCTCCGAGCAGTACTTC. The full variable domain, completed using reference TRBV30 and TRBJ2-7, is SQTIHQWPATLVQPVGSPLSLECTVEGTSNPNLYWYRQAAGRGLQLLFYSVGIGQISSEVPQNLSASRPQDRQFILSSKKLLLSDSGFYLCAWSLAGSEQYFGPGTRLTVT.

This sequence joins TRBV10-2 and TRBJ2-2; D uncertain. Germline V gene sequence: CDR1 WSHSY, CDR2 SAAADI. The CDR3 runs 14 residues. The V end lost 2 bases, the J end lost 4 bases, and 8 bases lay between the germline ends. CDR3 sequence reads: CASSETLGTGELFF. The CDR3 DNA sequence: TGCGCCAGCAGTGAGACCCTAGGCACCGGGGAGCTGTTTTTT.

CDR3 in DNA: TGTGCCAGCAGTGAACCGGGGATAGCTTTCTTT. It codes for CASSEPGIAFF. The chain links TRBV6-1 to TRBJ1-1; D is unclear. Germline CDR1 reads MNHNS; CDR2 reads SASEGT. The CDR3 extends over 11 amino acids. Trimming took off 2 bases at V and 10 bases at J, with 8 bases between the two ends.

CDR3 sequence reads: CASSLSNRGYGYTF. CDR3 coding DNA: TGTGCCAGCAGCTTAAGTAACAGGGGCTATGGCTACACCTTC. The chain is built from TRBV5-4 and TRBJ1-2; 7 bases fit TRBD1. Looked up from germline, CDR1 is SGHNT and CDR2 is YYREEE (reference sequence). V shed 2 bases, J shed 4 bases, and the junction held 5 bases outside the gene matches. The CDR3 is 14 amino acids.

The chain recombines TRBV5-1 with TRBJ1-1; no reliable D call. CDR3 length: 14 amino acids. The V and J ends lost 4 bases and 0 bases respectively, with 10 bases between them. CDR1 and CDR2 from the germline V gene are SGHRS and YFSETQ. CDR3 sequence: CASSRGIMNTEAFF. The CDR3 DNA follows: TGCGCCAGCAGCCGAGGGATTATGAACACTGAAGCTTTCTTT.